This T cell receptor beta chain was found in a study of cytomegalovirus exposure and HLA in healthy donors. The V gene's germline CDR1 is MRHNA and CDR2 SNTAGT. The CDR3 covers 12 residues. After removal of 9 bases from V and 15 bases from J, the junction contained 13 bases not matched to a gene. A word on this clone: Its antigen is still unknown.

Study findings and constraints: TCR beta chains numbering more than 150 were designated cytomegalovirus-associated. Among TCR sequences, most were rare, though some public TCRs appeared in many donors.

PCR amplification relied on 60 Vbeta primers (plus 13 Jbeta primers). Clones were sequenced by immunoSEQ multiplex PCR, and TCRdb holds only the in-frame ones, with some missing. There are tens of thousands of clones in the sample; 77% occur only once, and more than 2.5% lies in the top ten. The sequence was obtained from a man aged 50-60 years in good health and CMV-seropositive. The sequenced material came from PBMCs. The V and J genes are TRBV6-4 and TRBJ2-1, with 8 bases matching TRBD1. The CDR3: CASGTGEGLPFF. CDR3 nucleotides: TGTGCCAGTGGGACAGGAGAAGGTTTACCGTTCTTC.